Each of the 26 T cell receptor beta chains below was sequenced from the same sample in a study of vaccination and CD4 T cells after COVID-19. For these TCRs, the target antigens are not known. Treatment here: approximately nine-day PBMC culture with coronavirus spike peptide pools or control peptides (ViraFEST assay). Gathering of the CD4+ T cells, from the unexposed donor, took place before the COVID-19 pandemic (2011-2018). The Oncomine TCR Beta short-read assay sequenced DNA from cultured CD4+ T cells. Genomic DNA extraction was carried out from cultured CD4+ T cells. Using its own MiXCR run on the PCR reads, TCRdb lists one record per CDR3 protein. The repertoire holds over 9,500 distinct CDR3 sequences, less than 35% seen once, with approximately 8% in the top ten. Input material: CD4+ T cells from blood, cultured in vitro. The receptors originated from a human donor in good health.

This clonotype has just a few counts. The V and J genes are TRBV20-1 and TRBJ2-7, with 7 positions matching TRBD1. This CDR3 has 14 residues. Trimming at V came to 1 base and at J to 2 bases, leaving 5 bases not matched to a gene. Germline values: CDR1 DFQATT, CDR2 SNEGSKA (reference sequence). The chain's CDR3 is CSARVFRGPYEQYF. For the CDR3, the DNA is TGCAGTGCTAGAGTGTTTAGGGGGCCCTACGAGCAGTACTTC.

There are a few counts of this clonotype. The genes are TRBV25-1 and TRBJ1-5, with D unresolved. The ends were cut back, 8 bases at V and 4 bases at J, with 12 bases in the middle. Per the germline V gene, CDR1 is MGHDK and CDR2 is SYGVNS. CDR3 length equals 13 residues. CDR3 sequence reads: CASGEHGNQPQHF. CDR3 bases: TGTGCCAGCGGAGAACATGGAAATCAGCCCCAGCATTTT.

The rearrangement uses TRBV20-1 and TRBJ2-6; 7 bases match TRBD1. The V segment lost 5 bases and the J segment 1 base; nucleotides outside the gene matches: 11. Germline loops: CDR1 DFQATT, CDR2 SNEGSKA (reference sequence). The CDR3 length is 17 residues. In DNA, the CDR3 is TGCAGTGCTGAACAGGGACAGTCATCTTCTGGGGCCAACGTCCTGACTTTC. Its protein product is CSAEQGQSSSGANVLTF.

This clonotype has only a few counts. CDR3 in DNA: TGTGCCAGCAGCTTAATTTCCGGGAGGGGCACAGATACGCAGTATTTT. Its protein is CASSLISGRGTDTQYF. The chain has TRBV7-8 and TRBJ2-3, with TRBD2 identical over 8 bases. The CDR3 length is 16 residues. Germline V lookup: CDR1 SGHVS, CDR2 FQNEAQ. V trimming: 2 bases; J trimming: 1 base; junction bases outside the gene matches: 5.

The rearrangement uses TRBV6-1 and TRBJ1-1; D call uncertain. Trimming pared 5 bases from V and 4 bases from J, leaving 17 bases between. CDR3 length: 15 amino acids. Germline-derived CDR1 and CDR2 are MNHNS and SASEGT. Here the CDR3 DNA reads TGTGCCAGCAGTCGTCTTTTAGGGTTCGGCACTGAAGCTTTCTTT. Translating gives CASSRLLGFGTEAFF.

This sequence joins TRBV20-1 and TRBJ2-3; TRBD2 aligns across 10 bases. The J segment lost 5 bases and the V segment lost 2 bases, leaving 4 bases of the junction unmatched. The CDR3 is 14 amino acids. Germline values: CDR1 DFQATT, CDR2 SNEGSKA (reference sequence). The CDR3 reads CSARLAGVIDTQYF. CDR3 nucleotide sequence: TGCAGTGCTAGACTAGCGGGAGTAATAGATACGCAGTATTTT.

V and J are TRBV7-3 and TRBJ2-1; 11 bases are a match to TRBD2. This CDR3 region has 14 residues. Germline V gives CDR1 SGHTA, CDR2 FQGTGA. The V and J ends lost 5 bases and 8 bases, in that order; junction bases with no gene match: 5. This CDR3 reads CASSSSGRAHEQFF. CDR3 nucleotide sequence: TGTGCCAGCAGCAGTAGCGGGAGGGCCCATGAGCAGTTCTTC.

This clonotype came up a few times. V is TRBV6-1 and J is TRBJ1-1; TRBD1 aligns across 8 bases. The CDR3 contains 14 residues. Germline CDR1 reads MNHNS; CDR2 reads SASEGT. Trimming at V came to 8 bases and at J to 6 bases, leaving 11 bases not matched to a gene. The CDR3 DNA is TGTGCCAGCGGAAACAGGGGGGTTTGGGCTGAAGCTTTCTTT. It yields the protein CASGNRGVWAEAFF.

The V gene is TRBV20-1, the J gene TRBJ2-1; 7 bases are a match to TRBD2. V trimming: 0 bases; J trimming: 5 bases; junction bases outside the gene matches: 7. Germline assignment: CDR1 DFQATT and CDR2 SNEGSKA (reference sequence). CDR3 size: 15 residues. In nucleotides, the CDR3 is TGCAGTGCTAGAGATCCCCGGGAGGTGGACAATGAGCAGTTCTTC. Protein product: CSARDPREVDNEQFF.

Concerning this clonotype itself: The junction does not match germline at one end; this may be a read error. The rearrangement uses TRBV2 and TRBJ1-6, with 9 bases that match TRBD1. Germline values: CDR1 SNHLY, CDR2 FYNNEI. CDR3 length: 14 amino acids. This CDR3 reads CATSSQGANSPLHF. The CDR3 DNA is TGTGCCACCAGTTCACAGGGGGCTAATTCACCCCTCCACTTT. Combining the CDR3 with reference TRBV2 and TRBJ1-6 gives the whole variable domain EPEVTQTPSHQVTQMGQEVILRCVPISNHLYFYWYRQILGQKVEFLVSFYNNEISEKSEIFDDQFSVERPDGSNFTLKIRSTKLEDSAMYFCATSSQGANSPLHFGNGTRLTVT.

The chain is built from TRBV27 and TRBJ2-1; D ambiguous. Germline-derived CDR1 and CDR2 are MNHEY and SMNVEV (reference sequence). Trimming shortened V by 5 bases and J by 6 bases, and 8 bases separated the two germline ends. CDR3 length equals 12 residues. The CDR3 is CASSIIGNEQFF. CDR3 nucleotides: TGTGCCAGCAGTATTATAGGCAATGAGCAGTTCTTC.

The chain is built from TRBV19 and TRBJ2-1, with 9 bases identical to TRBD2. V dropped 5 bases and J dropped 12; count of bases not matched to a gene: 8. Germline V lookup: CDR1 LNHDA, CDR2 SQIVND (reference sequence). The CDR3 is made up of 13 amino acids. CDR3 region: CASSWRTSDGQFF. The CDR3 DNA follows: TGTGCCAGTAGTTGGCGGACTAGCGACGGGCAGTTCTTC. Full variable domain (outside the CDR3, taken from reference TRBV19 and TRBJ2-1): DGGITQSPKYLFRKEGQNVTLSCEQNLNHDAMYWYRQDPGQGLRLIYYSQIVNDFQKGDIAEGYSVSREKKESFPLTVTSAQKNPTAFYLCASSWRTSDGQFFGPGTRLTVL.

The table lists this clonotype with a few counts. V usage is TRBV6-2 or TRBV6-3 and J usage is TRBJ2-1; TRBD2 matches 15 bases. With V trimmed by 6 bases and J by 7 bases, 4 bases remained unmatched. Germline V CDR1 and CDR2: MNHEY, SVGEGT. The CDR3 totals 15 residues. CDR3 in DNA: TGTGCCAGCAGATCCGGGACTAGCGGGAGGAATGAGCAGTTCTTC. This translates into CASRSGTSGRNEQFF.

The V call is TRBV20-1, the J call TRBJ2-3; 9 bases are shared with TRBD2. CDR1 DFQATT and CDR2 SNEGSKA come from the germline V gene (reference sequence). After removal of 3 bases from V and 4 bases from J, the junction contained 8 bases not matched to a gene. CDR3 length equals 15 residues. This CDR3 reads CSASDQAGGADTQYF. The CDR3 bases are TGCAGTGCTAGTGATCAAGCGGGAGGAGCAGATACGCAGTATTTT.

This clonotype occurred a few times. This chain connects TRBV27 to TRBJ1-2; the D is unclear. The CDR3 consists of 14 residues. V was cut by 0 bases and J by 4 bases, with 9 bases left in between. Germline CDR1 MNHEY, CDR2 SMNVEV (reference sequence). This CDR3 reads CASSLSHGVYGYTF. The CDR3 bases are TGTGCCAGCAGTTTATCTCACGGGGTCTATGGCTACACCTTC.

By sample fraction, this clonotype is large. The rearrangement links TRBV7-2 to TRBJ1-1; D is ambiguous. Per germline, CDR1 SGHTA and CDR2 FQGNSA. Deletions cut 1 base from V and 5 bases from J, with 11 bases between. CDR3 length equals 14 residues. Here the CDR3 reads CASSLGRVQTEAFF. The CDR3 nucleotides read TGTGCCAGCAGCTTAGGGCGCGTGCAGACTGAAGCTTTCTTT. Variable domain in full (rest from reference TRBV7-2 and TRBJ1-1): GAGVSQSPSNKVTEKGKDVELRCDPISGHTALYWYRQSLGQGLEFLIYFQGNSAPDKSGLPSDRFSAERTGGSVSTLTIQRTQQEDSAVYLCASSLGRVQTEAFFGQGTRLTVV.

This clonotype was counted only a few times. This sequence joins TRBV7-3 and TRBJ2-7, with 8 nucleotides matching TRBD1. Germline V gene sequence: CDR1 SGHTA, CDR2 FQGTGA. The CDR3 totals 13 residues. Unmatched junction bases numbered 4, after V lost 5 bases and J lost 4 bases. The CDR3 is CASSRTGNYEQYF. The CDR3 DNA reads as TGTGCCAGCAGCAGGACAGGGAATTACGAGCAGTACTTC.

The genes are TRBV5-1 and TRBJ2-5, with D possibly being TRBD2 (6 bases). The germline V gene has CDR1 SGHRS and CDR2 YFSETQ. Trimming shortened V by 0 bases and J by 4 bases, and 13 bases separated the two germline ends. The CDR3 is 15 amino acids. The CDR3 loop is CASSLAGGTRETQYF. CDR3 coding DNA: TGCGCCAGCAGCTTGGCCGGAGGGACCCGAGAGACCCAGTACTTC. Complete variable domain (other parts from reference TRBV5-1 and TRBJ2-5): KAGVTQTPRYLIKTRGQQVTLSCSPISGHRSVSWYQQTPGQGLQFLFEYFSETQRNKGNFPGRFSGRQFSNSRSEMNVSTLELGDSALYLCASSLAGGTRETQYFGPGTRLLVL.

V gene TRBV2 combines with J gene TRBJ2-3; D may match TRBD1 or TRBD2 (5 bases each). Per germline, CDR1 SNHLY and CDR2 FYNNEI. The CDR3 sequence is 14 residues long. The V gene lost 6 bases and the J gene lost 0 bases, with 10 bases spanning the gap. The CDR3 spells CASSWGRSTDTQYF. CDR3 nucleotide sequence: TGTGCCAGCAGCTGGGGGAGAAGCACAGATACGCAGTATTTT.

The chain is built from TRBV24-1 and TRBJ2-1; unclear D gene. Germline values: CDR1 KGHDR, CDR2 SFDVKD. Trimming stripped 7 bases from V and 2 bases from J, with 20 bases between. This CDR3 comprises 17 residues. Here the CDR3 DNA reads TGTGCCACCAGCGAGACGGGCCCTGAAGGGACCTACAATGAGCAGTTCTTC. Its protein is CATSETGPEGTYNEQFF.

The chain employs TRBV21-1 and TRBJ1-5; the table names TRBD1, a call not compared with the DNA. TRBV21-1 constitutes a pseudogene. The CDR3 sequence is 17 residues long. CDR3 sequence: CASSGQGTPPGNQPQHF. The CDR3 region has the DNA TGTGCCAGCAGCGGACAAGGGACACCGCCGGGGAATCAGCCCCAGCATTTT.

Only a few counts were recorded for this clonotype. The chain couples TRBV20-1 to TRBJ1-1, with no clear D. The CDR3 is 14 amino acids. V shed 4 bases and J shed 0 bases, with 12 bases lying between them. From germline, CDR1 is DFQATT and CDR2 SNEGSKA (reference sequence). The CDR3 reads CSATSQKVNTEAFF. For the CDR3, the DNA is TGCAGTGCTACAAGCCAAAAAGTGAACACTGAAGCTTTCTTT.

A few counts support this clonotype. The V gene is TRBV7-2, the J gene TRBJ1-5; 10 nucleotides agree with TRBD1. V gave up 5 bases and J gave up 7 bases; unmatched junction bases: 11. This CDR3 is 16 amino acids long. CDR1 is SGHTA, CDR2 FQGNSA, per germline. The CDR3 loop reads CASSRAGQGVEQPQHF. CDR3 coding DNA: TGTGCCAGCAGCCGCGCCGGACAGGGGGTTGAACAGCCCCAGCATTTT.

The chain combines TRBV5-1 with TRBJ2-5; 9 bases agree with TRBD1. The CDR3 extends over 16 amino acids. Germline CDR1 is SGHRS and CDR2 is YFSETQ. After removal of 2 bases from V and 2 bases from J, the junction contained 7 bases not matched to a gene. CDR3 DNA: TGCGCCAGCAGCTTCCAACCCGGACAGGGGCAAGAGACCCAGTACTTC. It yields the protein CASSFQPGQGQETQYF.

The V gene is TRBV20-1, the J gene TRBJ1-5; perhaps TRBD1 as D (5 bases). This CDR3 comprises 13 residues. Between the trimmed V and J ends, which lost 4 bases and 4 bases, there was a span of 11 bases. The germline V gene encodes CDR1 DFQATT and CDR2 SNEGSKA (reference sequence). The CDR3 loop is CSANGDGNQPQHF. Written as DNA, the CDR3 is TGCAGTGCTAACGGGGACGGGAATCAGCCCCAGCATTTT.

This rearrangement joins TRBV24-1 to TRBJ1-4; no clear D. Germline V lookup: CDR1 KGHDR, CDR2 SFDVKD. V dropped 9 bases and J dropped 11 bases, with 12 bases sitting between them. The CDR3 is 11 residues long. CDR3 amino acids: CATSDGVKLFF. The CDR3 bases are TGTGCCACCTCCGACGGTGTCAAACTGTTTTTT.